This T cell receptor beta chain was observed in a study of blood T cell repertoires in COVID-19. The wider study: Samples taken during acute and convalescent COVID-19 were collected in the United States, Italy and Spain. In each case, the material was cDNA or gDNA derived from T cells, B-cell-depleted T cells, or PBMCs.

Original data processing: Researchers report that nucleated cell counts were estimated from reference gene primer amplification. Clones were read by immunoSEQ multiplex PCR, and TCRdb kept only the in-frame ones, dropping some. V and J calls and clone size follow that table, whereas D and trimming were derived from the DNA. Of about 250,000 clones listed, 70% to 90% are singletons. Trimming removed 4 bases from V and 3 bases from J, with 4 bases in between. The CDR3 runs to 10 residues. The germline V gene encodes CDR1 SQVTM and CDR2 ANQGSEA. This clone was observed a handful of times. Material: peripheral blood. J is TRBJ2-7 and V is TRBV29-1; D unresolved. This receptor was obtained from a woman in her thirties or forties who had recovered from COVID-19. The CDR3 sequence: CSVGDYEQYF. CDR3 coding DNA: TGCAGCGTTGGCGACTACGAGCAGTACTTC.